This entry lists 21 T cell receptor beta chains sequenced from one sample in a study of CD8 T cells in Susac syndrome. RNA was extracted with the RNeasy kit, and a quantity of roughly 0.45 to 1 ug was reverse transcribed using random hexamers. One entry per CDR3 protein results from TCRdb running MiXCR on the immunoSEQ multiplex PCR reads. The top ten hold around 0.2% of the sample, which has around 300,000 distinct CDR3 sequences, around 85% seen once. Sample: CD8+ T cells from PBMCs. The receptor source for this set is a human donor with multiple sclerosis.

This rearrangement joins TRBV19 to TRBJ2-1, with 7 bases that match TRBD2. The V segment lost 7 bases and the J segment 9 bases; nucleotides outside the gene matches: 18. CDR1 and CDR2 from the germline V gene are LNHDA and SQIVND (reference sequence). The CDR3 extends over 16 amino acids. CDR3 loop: CASTSEEGRVVREQFF. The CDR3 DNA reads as TGTGCCAGTACCTCAGAGGAGGGGAGGGTGGTACGTGAGCAGTTCTTC.

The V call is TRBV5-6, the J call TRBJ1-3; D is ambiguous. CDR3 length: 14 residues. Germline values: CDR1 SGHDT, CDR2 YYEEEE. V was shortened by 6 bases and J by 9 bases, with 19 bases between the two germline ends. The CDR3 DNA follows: TGTGCCAGCACCTCAGGAAACACCCGGGGCACCATATATTTT. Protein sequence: CASTSGNTRGTIYF.

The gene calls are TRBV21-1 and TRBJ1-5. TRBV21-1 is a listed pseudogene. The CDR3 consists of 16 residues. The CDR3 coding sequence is TGTGCCAGCAGGTGGGTGCTACATTGGCATCATCAGCCCCAGCATTTT. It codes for CASRWVLHWHHQPQHF.

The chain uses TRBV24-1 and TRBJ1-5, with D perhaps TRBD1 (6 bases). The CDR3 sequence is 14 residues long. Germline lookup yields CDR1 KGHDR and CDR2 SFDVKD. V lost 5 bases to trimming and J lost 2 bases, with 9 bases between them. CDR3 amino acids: CATSVGAGNQPQHF. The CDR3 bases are TGTGCCACCAGTGTGGGGGCTGGCAATCAGCCCCAGCATTTT.

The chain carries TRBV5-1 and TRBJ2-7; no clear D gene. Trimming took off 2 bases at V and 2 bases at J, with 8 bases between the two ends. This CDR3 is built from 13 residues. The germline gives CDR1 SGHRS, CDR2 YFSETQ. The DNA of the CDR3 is TGCGCCAGCAGCTTTACTGAAGCCTACGAGCAGTACTTC. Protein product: CASSFTEAYEQYF.

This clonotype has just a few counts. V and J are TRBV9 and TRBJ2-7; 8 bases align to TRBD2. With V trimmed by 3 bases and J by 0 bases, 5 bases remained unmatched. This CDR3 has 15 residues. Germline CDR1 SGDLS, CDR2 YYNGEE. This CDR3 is CASSEAGTSSYEQYF. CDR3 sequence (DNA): TGTGCCAGCAGCGAGGCCGGGACTAGCTCCTACGAGCAGTACTTC.

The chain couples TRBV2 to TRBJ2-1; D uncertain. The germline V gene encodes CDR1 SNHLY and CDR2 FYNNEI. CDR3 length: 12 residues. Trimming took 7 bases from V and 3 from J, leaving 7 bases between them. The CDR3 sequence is CASISHYNEQFF. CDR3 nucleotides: TGTGCCAGCATTTCCCACTACAATGAGCAGTTCTTC.

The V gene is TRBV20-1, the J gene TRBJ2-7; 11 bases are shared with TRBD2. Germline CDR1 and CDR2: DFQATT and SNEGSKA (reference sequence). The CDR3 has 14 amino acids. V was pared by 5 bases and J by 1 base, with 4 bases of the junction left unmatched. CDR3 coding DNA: TGCAGTGCTGGGGGACTAGCGGATTCCTACGAGCAGTACTTC. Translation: CSAGGLADSYEQYF.

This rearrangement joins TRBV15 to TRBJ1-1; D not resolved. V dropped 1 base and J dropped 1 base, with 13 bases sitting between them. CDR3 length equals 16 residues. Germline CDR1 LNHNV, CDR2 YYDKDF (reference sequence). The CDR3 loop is CATSRVYVGPNTEAFF. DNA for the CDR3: TGTGCCACCAGCAGAGTGTATGTGGGTCCGAACACTGAAGCTTTCTTT.

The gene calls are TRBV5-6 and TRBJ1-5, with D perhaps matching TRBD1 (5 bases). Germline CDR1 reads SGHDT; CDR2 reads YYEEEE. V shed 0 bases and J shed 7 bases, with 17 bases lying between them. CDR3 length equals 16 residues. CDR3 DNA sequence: TGTGCCAGCAGCTTGGGGCGACTCACCGGGGGACAGCCCCAGCATTTT. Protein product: CASSLGRLTGGQPQHF.

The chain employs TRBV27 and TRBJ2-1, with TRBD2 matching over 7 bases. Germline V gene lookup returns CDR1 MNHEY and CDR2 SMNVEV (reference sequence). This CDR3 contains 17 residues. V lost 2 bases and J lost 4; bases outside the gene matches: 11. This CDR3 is CASSLASSGGRYNEQFF. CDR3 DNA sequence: TGTGCCAGCAGTTTAGCCTCTAGCGGTGGGAGGTACAATGAGCAGTTCTTC.

The DNA for the CDR3 is TGTGCCTGGAGTGTAACGGCTTCAGATACGCAGTATTTT. Encoded protein: CAWSVTASDTQYF. The chain combines TRBV30 with TRBJ2-3; D not certain. Trimming took off 0 bases at V and 4 bases at J, with 8 bases between the two ends. CDR1 is GTSNPN, CDR2 SVGIG, per germline (reference sequence). The CDR3 runs 13 residues.

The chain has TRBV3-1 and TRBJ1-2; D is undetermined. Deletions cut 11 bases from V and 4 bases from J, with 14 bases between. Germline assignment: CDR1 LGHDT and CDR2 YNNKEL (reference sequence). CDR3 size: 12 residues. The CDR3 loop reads CAGPGGFYGYTF. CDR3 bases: TGTGCCGGCCCCGGTGGGTTCTATGGCTACACCTTC. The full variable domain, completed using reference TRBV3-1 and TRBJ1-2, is DTAVSQTPKYLVTQMGNDKSIKCEQNLGHDTMYWYKQDSKKFLKIMFSYNNKELIINETVPNRFSPKSPDKAHLNLHINSLELGDSAVYFCAGPGGFYGYTFGSGTRLTVV.

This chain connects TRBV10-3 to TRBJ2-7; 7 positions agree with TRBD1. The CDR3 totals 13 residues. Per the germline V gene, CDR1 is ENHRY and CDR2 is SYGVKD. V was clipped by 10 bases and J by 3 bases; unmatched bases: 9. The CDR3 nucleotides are TGTGCCACCCAGACAGGGACCGACTACGAGCAGTACTTC. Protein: CATQTGTDYEQYF.

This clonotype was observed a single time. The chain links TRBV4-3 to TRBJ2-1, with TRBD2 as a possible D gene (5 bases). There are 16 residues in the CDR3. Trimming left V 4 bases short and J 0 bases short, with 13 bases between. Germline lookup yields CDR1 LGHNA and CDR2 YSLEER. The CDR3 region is CASSLDYIDSYNEQFF. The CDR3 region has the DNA TGCGCCAGCAGCCTAGACTACATTGACTCCTACAATGAGCAGTTCTTC.

This CDR3 reads CATTGVEPEAFF. The CDR3 DNA is TGTGCCACCACGGGCGTCGAGCCTGAAGCTTTCTTT. The chain has TRBV12-3 or TRBV12-4 and TRBJ1-1; D gene ambiguous. V lost 10 bases to trimming and J lost 6 bases, with 15 bases between them. The CDR3 covers 12 residues.

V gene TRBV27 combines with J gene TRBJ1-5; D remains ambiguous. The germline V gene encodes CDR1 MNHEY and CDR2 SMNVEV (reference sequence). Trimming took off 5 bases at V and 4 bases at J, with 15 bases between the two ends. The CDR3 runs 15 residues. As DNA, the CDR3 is TGTGCCAGCAGTCCCCTCCCTACAGTGAATCAGCCCCAGCATTTT. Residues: CASSPLPTVNQPQHF.

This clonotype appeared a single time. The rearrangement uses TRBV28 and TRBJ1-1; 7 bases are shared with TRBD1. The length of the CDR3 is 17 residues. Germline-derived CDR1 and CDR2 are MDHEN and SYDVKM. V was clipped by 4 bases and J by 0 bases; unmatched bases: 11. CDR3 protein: CASSSQIVRGMNTEAFF. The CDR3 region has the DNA TGTGCCAGCAGTTCTCAAATCGTCAGGGGGATGAACACTGAAGCTTTCTTT.

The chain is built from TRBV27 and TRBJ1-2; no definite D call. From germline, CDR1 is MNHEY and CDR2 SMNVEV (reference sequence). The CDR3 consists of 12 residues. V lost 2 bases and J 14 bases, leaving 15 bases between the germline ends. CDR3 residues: CASSLSIGEITF. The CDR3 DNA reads TGTGCCAGCAGTTTAAGTATCGGGGAAATAACCTTC.

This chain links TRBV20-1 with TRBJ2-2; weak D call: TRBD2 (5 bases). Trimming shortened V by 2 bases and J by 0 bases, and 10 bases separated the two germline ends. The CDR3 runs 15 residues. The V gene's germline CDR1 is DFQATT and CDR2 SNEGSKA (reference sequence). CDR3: CSARTSGSNTGELFF. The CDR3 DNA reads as TGCAGTGCTAGAACGTCGGGGTCGAACACCGGGGAGCTGTTTTTT.

DNA for the CDR3: TGCGCCAGCAGCCAAGATCGGGTCACGGTGGGGCCATATAGCAATCAGCCCCAGCATTTT. It yields the protein CASSQDRVTVGPYSNQPQHF. This chain links TRBV4-3 with TRBJ1-5; perhaps TRBD1 as D (5 bases). V lost 0 bases, J lost 0 bases, and 21 bases lay in between. CDR3 length: 20 residues. Germline V gene data show CDR1 as LGHNA and CDR2 as YSLEER.